Listed below are T cell receptor beta chains from one sample, sequenced in a study of blood T cell repertoires in COVID-19. The assay was immunoSEQ multiplex PCR, and TCRdb's table has in-frame clones only and misses some. Here the sample spans roughly 18,000 clones, 85% being singletons. The sample consisted of peripheral blood. These TCRs come from a man older than 75 with acute or convalescent COVID-19. Both conserved end residues are part of each CDR3. D genes are given only for firm matches. Some rows mark clone size as missing; the rest say once, few, many or name a class of expanded clone.

clone_size	j_call	d_call	v_call	cdr3_nt	cdr3_aa
-	TRBJ1-2	TRBD1	TRBV27	TGTGCCAGCAGCCGAGGGACAGGGGCCTTTTATGGCTACACCTTC	CASSRGTGAFYGYTF
once	TRBJ1-1	-	TRBV21-1	TGTGCCAGCAGCCGCAGAAAAGGACAGGGGGCACCCTACACTGAAGCTTTCTTT	CASSRRKGQGAPYTEAFF
few	TRBJ1-1	-	TRBV16	TGTGCCAGCAGCCTTACGGTAGCGACTGAAGCTTTCTTT	CASSLTVATEAFF
-	TRBJ1-1	-	TRBV21-1	-	CASSKGVGGGTEAFF
-	TRBJ2-7	TRBD1	TRBV27	TGTGCCAGCAGCCAATACCGAGTCAGGGACAGACCCAAGTACGAGCAGTACTTC	CASSQYRVRDRPKYEQYF
few	TRBJ1-2	-	TRBV7-2	TGTGCCAGCAGCTCCCCCCAGTCCTCTAACTATGGCTACACCTTC	CASSSPQSSNYGYTF
-	TRBJ1-3	-	TRBV7-9	TGTGCCAGCAGCTTGTCCGCACAGGGAAACACCATATATTTT	CASSLSAQGNTIYF
-	TRBJ2-6	TRBD1	TRBV7-9	TGTGCCAGCAGCCGGGACAGGTCCTTCTCTGGGGCCAACGTCCTGACTTTC	CASSRDRSFSGANVLTF
-	TRBJ2-1	-	TRBV7-2	TGTGCCAGCAGCCCGGCGAGGAATGCCTACAATGAGCAGTTCTTC	CASSPARNAYNEQFF
-	TRBJ1-1	TRBD1	TRBV6-5	TGTGCCAGCCGAAATACCGGGACAGGGAACACTGAAGCTTTCTTT	CASRNTGTGNTEAFF
few	TRBJ1-2	TRBD1	TRBV28	TGTGCCAGCAGTCGGACAGGGCGAAATACTAACTATGGCTACACCTTC	CASSRTGRNTNYGYTF
-	TRBJ1-5	-	TRBV7-2	TGTGCCAGCAGCCCCCCCGGGGCGGCAGGGAGGGGGAGCAATCAGCCCCAGCATTTT	CASSPPGAAGRGSNQPQHF
-	TRBJ1-1	TRBD1	TRBV7-2	TGTGCCAGCATCCGGACAGGGGAAGGCGGCACTGAAGCTTTCTTT	CASIRTGEGGTEAFF
once	TRBJ2-2	-	TRBV27	TGTGCCAGCACTTACACAGGAAAACAGAACACCGGGGAGCTGTTTTTT	CASTYTGKQNTGELFF
-	TRBJ1-1	TRBD1	TRBV6-1	TGTGCCAGCAGTGATAGGGACAGGATGAACACTGAAGCTTTCTTT	CASSDRDRMNTEAFF
-	TRBJ2-2	TRBD2	TRBV30	TGTGCCTGGACCGGGACTATCACCGGGGAGCTGTTTTTT	CAWTGTITGELFF
-	TRBJ2-5	TRBD2	TRBV28	TGTGCCAGCAGCGACCCGACTAGCGGGGGTTCAGAGACCCAGTACTTC	CASSDPTSGGSETQYF
-	TRBJ1-2	-	TRBV27	TGTGCCAGCAGTTACACCTTAAACTATGGCTACACCTTC	CASSYTLNYGYTF
-	TRBJ1-6	TRBD1	TRBV3-1/TRBV3-2	TGTGCCAGCAGCCACCAGGGGGGCGGAAATTCACCCCTCCACTTT	CASSHQGGGNSPLHF
-	TRBJ2-2	TRBD2	TRBV5-4	TGTGCCAGCAGCTCCGCTAGCGGGCCCGCGTTGGGCGGGGAGCTGTTTTTT	CASSSASGPALGGELFF
-	TRBJ2-5	-	TRBV6-2/TRBV6-3	TGTGCCAGCAGTTCCCCGAGATCGAACGATCCCCACTGGGAGACCCAGTACTTC	CASSSPRSNDPHWETQYF
-	TRBJ2-7	TRBD2	TRBV3-1/TRBV3-2	TGTGCCAGCAGCCAAGCGGGGGGTTACGAGCAGTACTTC	CASSQAGGYEQYF
once	TRBJ2-7	-	TRBV12-3/TRBV12-4	TGTGCCAGCAGTCACAACTACGAGCAGTACTTC	CASSHNYEQYF
-	TRBJ2-2	TRBD1	TRBV27	TGTGCCAGCAGTTTCCGCAGGGGGCGCTTGTGGACCGGGGAGCTGTTTTTT	CASSFRRGRLWTGELFF
-	TRBJ1-1	-	TRBV5-1	TGCGCCAGCAGCTTTGCAGGGTATTCCACTGAAGCTTTCTTT	CASSFAGYSTEAFF
-	TRBJ2-2	-	TRBV28	TGTGCCAGCAGTTTATCGGTCAGGGTAACCGGGGAGCTGTTTTTT	CASSLSVRVTGELFF
-	TRBJ1-1	-	TRBV4-1	TGCGCCAGCAGCCAAGATCAGGGGTCGACTGAAGCTTTCTTT	CASSQDQGSTEAFF
-	TRBJ1-2	-	TRBV6-5	TGTGCCAGCAGTTACGGGGCTAGTGGCTACACCTTC	CASSYGASGYTF
-	TRBJ2-2	TRBD1	TRBV2	TGTGCCAGCCACGGACAGGGGAGAACCGGGGAGCTGTTTTTT	CASHGQGRTGELFF
-	TRBJ1-2	TRBD1	TRBV7-2	TGTGCCAGCAGCCTACTAACAGGGGGCTTGGATGGCTACACCTTC	CASSLLTGGLDGYTF
few	TRBJ1-2	TRBD1	TRBV30	TGTGCCTGGACAGGGGGCGGTGGCTACACCTTC	CAWTGGGGYTF
-	TRBJ1-6	TRBD1	TRBV6-5	TGTGCCAGCAGGAAGACAGGGATTGATTCACCCCTCCACTTT	CASRKTGIDSPLHF
-	TRBJ2-3	-	TRBV28	TGTGCCAGCAGTTCTGCGCGAAGCACAGATACGCAGTATTTT	CASSSARSTDTQYF
-	TRBJ1-2	-	TRBV5-1	TGCGCCAGCAGATCGGAGAACTATGGCTACACCTTC	CASRSENYGYTF
few	TRBJ1-5	TRBD1	TRBV7-2	TGTGCCAGCAGCTCCGGACAGGGAAGTAGCAATCAGCCCCAGCATTTT	CASSSGQGSSNQPQHF
-	TRBJ2-1	TRBD2	TRBV27	TGTGCCAGCAGTCAGAGGACTAGCGTGGATGAGCAGTTCTTC	CASSQRTSVDEQFF
-	TRBJ2-6	-	TRBV3-1/TRBV3-2	TGTGCCAGCAGCCAAGATAGGCCAGGGGAGAACTCTGGGGCCAACGTCCTGACTTTC	CASSQDRPGENSGANVLTF
-	TRBJ1-2	-	TRBV11-1	TGTGCCAGCAGCTCGAGAACAGGGAAGGGCTATGGCTACACCTTC	CASSSRTGKGYGYTF
-	TRBJ1-6	-	TRBV4-1	TGCGCCAGCAGCCTAGAGGGAGTCCCAAATTCACCCCTCCACTTT	CASSLEGVPNSPLHF
-	TRBJ2-5	TRBD2	TRBV5-4	TGTGCCAGCAGCAGCCCCGGGACTAGCGGGGAGACCCAGTACTTC	CASSSPGTSGETQYF
-	TRBJ1-2	-	TRBV18	TGTGCCAGCTCACCGGAGGGAGCGAGCGGCTACACCTTC	CASSPEGASGYTF
-	TRBJ2-3	-	TRBV7-9	TGTGCCAGCAGCTCGTCCTCTAGCGTTACTAGCACAGATACGCAGTATTTT	CASSSSSSVTSTDTQYF
-	TRBJ1-6	TRBD1	TRBV5-5	TGTGCCAGCTGCCTGCAGGGGGCTGTGAATTCACCCCTCCACTTT	CASCLQGAVNSPLHF
-	TRBJ1-1	TRBD1	TRBV6-5	TGTGCCAGCACTCTAAGGTCAGGGGGCACTGAAGCTTTCTTT	CASTLRSGGTEAFF
-	TRBJ1-6	-	TRBV7-2	TGTGCCAGCAGCTTAAACCAGGGCGATTCACCCCTCCACTTT	CASSLNQGDSPLHF
-	TRBJ2-7	-	TRBV5-1	TGCGCGACATATTTGGGGAGCTCCTACGAGCAGTACTTC	CATYLGSSYEQYF
-	TRBJ2-7	-	TRBV30	TGTGCCTGGAGTTTAGGGGGAACAATTAGTGAGCAGTACTTC	CAWSLGGTISEQYF
-	TRBJ2-2	TRBD2	TRBV19	TGTGCCAGTAGTATCACTCGCGGGGGGGCCAGGACCGGGGAGCTGTTTTTT	CASSITRGGARTGELFF